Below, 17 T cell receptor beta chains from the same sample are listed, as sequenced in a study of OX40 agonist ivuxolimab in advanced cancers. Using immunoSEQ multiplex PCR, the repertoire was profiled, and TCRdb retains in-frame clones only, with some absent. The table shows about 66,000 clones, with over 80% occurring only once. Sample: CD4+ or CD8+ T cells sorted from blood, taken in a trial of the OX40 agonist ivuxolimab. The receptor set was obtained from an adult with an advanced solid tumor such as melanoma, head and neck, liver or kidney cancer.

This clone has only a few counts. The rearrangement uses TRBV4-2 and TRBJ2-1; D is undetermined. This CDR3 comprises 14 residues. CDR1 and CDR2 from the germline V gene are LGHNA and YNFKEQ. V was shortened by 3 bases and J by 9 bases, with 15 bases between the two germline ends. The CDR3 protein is CASSQVNPVREQFF. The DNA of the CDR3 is TGTGCCAGCAGCCAGGTCAACCCGGTTCGTGAGCAGTTCTTC.

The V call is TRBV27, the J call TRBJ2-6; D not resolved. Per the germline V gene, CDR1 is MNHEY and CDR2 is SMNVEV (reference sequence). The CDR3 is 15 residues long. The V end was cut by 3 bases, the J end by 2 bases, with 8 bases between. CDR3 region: CASSFWETGANVLTF. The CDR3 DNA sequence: TGTGCCAGCAGTTTTTGGGAAACTGGGGCCAACGTCCTGACTTTC.

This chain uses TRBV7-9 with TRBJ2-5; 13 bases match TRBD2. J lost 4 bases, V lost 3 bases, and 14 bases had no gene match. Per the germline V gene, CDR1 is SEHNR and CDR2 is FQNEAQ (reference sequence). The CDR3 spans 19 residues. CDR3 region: CASSFSRERLAGGLETQYF. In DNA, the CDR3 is TGTGCCAGCAGCTTCAGTAGGGAGAGACTAGCGGGAGGTCTAGAGACCCAGTACTTC.

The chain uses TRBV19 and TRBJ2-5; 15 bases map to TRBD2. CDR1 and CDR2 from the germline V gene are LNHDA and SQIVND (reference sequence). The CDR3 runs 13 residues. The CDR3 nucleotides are TGTGGGACTAGCGGGAGGGCCGGGGAGACCCAGTACTTC. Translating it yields CGTSGRAGETQYF.

The CDR3 DNA follows: TGTGCCAGCAGCTTTAGTAGGTCAAACAATGAGCAGTTCTTC. Its translation: CASSFSRSNNEQFF. This chain uses TRBV7-8 with TRBJ2-1, with no clear D. This CDR3 contains 14 residues. V gave up 3 bases and J gave up 5 bases, with 11 bases separating them. The germline gives CDR1 SGHVS, CDR2 FQNEAQ.

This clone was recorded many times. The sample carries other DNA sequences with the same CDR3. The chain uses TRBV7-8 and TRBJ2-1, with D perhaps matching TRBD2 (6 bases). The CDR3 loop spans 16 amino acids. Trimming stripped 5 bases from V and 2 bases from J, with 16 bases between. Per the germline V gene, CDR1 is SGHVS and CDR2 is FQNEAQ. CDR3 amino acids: CASSPQAGGAYNEQFF. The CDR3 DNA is TGTGCCAGCAGCCCCCAAGCGGGTGGCGCCTACAATGAGCAGTTCTTC.

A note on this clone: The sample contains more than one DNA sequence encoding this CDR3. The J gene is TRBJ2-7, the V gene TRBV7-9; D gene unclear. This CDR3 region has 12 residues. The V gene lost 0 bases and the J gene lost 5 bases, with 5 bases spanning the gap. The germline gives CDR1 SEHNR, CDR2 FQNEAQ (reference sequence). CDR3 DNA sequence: TGTGCCAGCAGCTTAGCCACGGACGAGCAGTACTTC. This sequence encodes CASSLATDEQYF.

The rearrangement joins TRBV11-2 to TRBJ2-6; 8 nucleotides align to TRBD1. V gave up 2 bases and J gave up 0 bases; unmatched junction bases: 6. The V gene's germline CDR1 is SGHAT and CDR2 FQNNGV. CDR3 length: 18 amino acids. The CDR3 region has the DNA TGTGCCAGCAGCTTAAGGACAGGGCTGAGCTCTGGGGCCAACGTCCTGACTTTC. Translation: CASSLRTGLSSGANVLTF.

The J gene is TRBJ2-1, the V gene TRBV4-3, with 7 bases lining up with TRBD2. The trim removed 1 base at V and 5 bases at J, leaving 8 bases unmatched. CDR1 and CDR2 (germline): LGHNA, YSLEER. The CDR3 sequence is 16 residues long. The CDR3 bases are TGCGCCAGCAGCCAAGTTGGCCCTAGCGGAAACAATGAGCAGTTCTTC. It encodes CASSQVGPSGNNEQFF.

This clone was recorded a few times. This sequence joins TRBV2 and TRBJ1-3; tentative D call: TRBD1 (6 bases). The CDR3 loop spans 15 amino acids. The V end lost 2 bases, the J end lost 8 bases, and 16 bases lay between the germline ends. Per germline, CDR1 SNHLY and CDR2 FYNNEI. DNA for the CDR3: TGTGCCAGCAGTGAAAGATGGGGGGCGCGAGACACCATATATTTT. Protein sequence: CASSERWGARDTIYF.

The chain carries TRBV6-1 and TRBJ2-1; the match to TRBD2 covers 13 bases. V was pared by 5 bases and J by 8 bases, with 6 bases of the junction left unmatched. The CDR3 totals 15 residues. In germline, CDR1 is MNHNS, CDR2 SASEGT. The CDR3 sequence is CASSKRTSGSDEQFF. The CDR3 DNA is TGTGCCAGCAGTAAAAGGACTAGCGGGAGTGATGAGCAGTTCTTC.

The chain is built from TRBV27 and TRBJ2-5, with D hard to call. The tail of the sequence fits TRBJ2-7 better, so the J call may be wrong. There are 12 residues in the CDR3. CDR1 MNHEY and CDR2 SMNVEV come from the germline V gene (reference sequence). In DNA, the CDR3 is TGTGCCAGCAGTAGACTTCCTTACGAGCAGTACTTC. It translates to CASSRLPYEQYF.

DNA for the CDR3: TGTGCCAGCAGCTTATTCAAGTTGGAGCGACCCGGGGAGCTGTTTTTT. It is translated as CASSLFKLERPGELFF. The chain has TRBV7-2 and TRBJ2-2; unclear D gene. V was cut by 2 bases and J by 6 bases, with 16 bases left in between. Per germline, CDR1 SGHTA and CDR2 FQGNSA. The CDR3 extends over 16 amino acids.

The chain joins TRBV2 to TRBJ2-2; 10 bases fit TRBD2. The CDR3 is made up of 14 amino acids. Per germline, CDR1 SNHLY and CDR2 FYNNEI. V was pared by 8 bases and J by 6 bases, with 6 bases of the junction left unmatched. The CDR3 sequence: CASGGLAGAGELFF. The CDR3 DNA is TGTGCCAGCGGGGGCCTAGCGGGAGCCGGGGAGCTGTTTTTT.

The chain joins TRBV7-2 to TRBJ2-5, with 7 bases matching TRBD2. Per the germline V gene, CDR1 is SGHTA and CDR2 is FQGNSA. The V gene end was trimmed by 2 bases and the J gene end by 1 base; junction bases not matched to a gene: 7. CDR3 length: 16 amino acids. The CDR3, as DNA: TGTGCCAGCAGCTTATTGAGAGCGGGATCCCAAGAGACCCAGTACTTC. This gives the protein CASSLLRAGSQETQYF.

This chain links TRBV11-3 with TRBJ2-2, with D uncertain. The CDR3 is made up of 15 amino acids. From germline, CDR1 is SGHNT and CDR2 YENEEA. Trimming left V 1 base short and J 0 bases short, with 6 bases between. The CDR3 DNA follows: TGTGCCAGCAGCTTAGGGGTCGCGAACACCGGGGAGCTGTTTTTT. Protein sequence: CASSLGVANTGELFF.

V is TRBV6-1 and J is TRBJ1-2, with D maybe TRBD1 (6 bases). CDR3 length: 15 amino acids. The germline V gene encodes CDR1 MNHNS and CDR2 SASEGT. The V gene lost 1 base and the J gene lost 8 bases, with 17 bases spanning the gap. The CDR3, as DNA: TGTGCCAGCAGTGAAGGGTCAGCAGGGGTGGGCGGCTACACCTTC. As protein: CASSEGSAGVGGYTF.